This TCR beta chain was recorded in a study of blood T cell repertoires in COVID-19. For the study at large: Some COVID-19 samples were acute and others convalescent; all came from the United States, Italy and Spain. Sources were T cells, B-cell-depleted T cells, or PBMCs; the material itself was cDNA or gDNA.

In the original workflow: Estimated nucleated cell counts came from reference gene primer amplification. Data came from immunoSEQ multiplex PCR; TCRdb stores just in-frame clones and leaves some out. From that table come the V and J calls and clone size; the DNA was used to work out D and trimming. Among roughly 25,000 clones listed, around three quarters were seen once. Per the germline V gene, CDR1 is SGHRS and CDR2 is YFSETQ. The CDR3 has 14 amino acids. J lost 5 bases, V lost 3 bases, and 8 bases had no gene match. This receptor was obtained from a woman older than 75 with acute or convalescent COVID-19. J is TRBJ2-7 and V is TRBV5-1; 7 bases map to TRBD1. The specimen sequenced was peripheral blood. The CDR3 here is CASSSTGLEDEQYF. Written as DNA, the CDR3 is TGCGCCAGCAGCTCGACAGGGTTAGAGGACGAGCAGTACTTC.